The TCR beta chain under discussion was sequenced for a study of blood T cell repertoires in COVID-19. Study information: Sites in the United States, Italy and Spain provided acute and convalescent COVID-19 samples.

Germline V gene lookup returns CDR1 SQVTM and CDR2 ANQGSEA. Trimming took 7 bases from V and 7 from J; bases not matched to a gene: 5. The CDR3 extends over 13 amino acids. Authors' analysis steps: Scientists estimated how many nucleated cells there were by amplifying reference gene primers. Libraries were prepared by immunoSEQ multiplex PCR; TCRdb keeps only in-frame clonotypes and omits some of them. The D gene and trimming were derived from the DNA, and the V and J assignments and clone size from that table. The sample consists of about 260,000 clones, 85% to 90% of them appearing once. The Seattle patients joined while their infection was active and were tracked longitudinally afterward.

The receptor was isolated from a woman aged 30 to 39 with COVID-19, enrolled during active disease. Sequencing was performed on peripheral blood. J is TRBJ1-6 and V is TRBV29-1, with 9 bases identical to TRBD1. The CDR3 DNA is TGCAGCGGGCGGACAGGGGACAATTCACCCCTCCACTTT. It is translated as CSGRTGDNSPLHF. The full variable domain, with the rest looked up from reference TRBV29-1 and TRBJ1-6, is SAVISQKPSRDICQRGTSLTIQCQVDSQVTMMFWYRQQPGQSLTLIATANQGSEATYESGFVIDKFPISRPNLTFSTLTVSNMSPEDSSIYLCSGRTGDNSPLHFGNGTRLTVT.